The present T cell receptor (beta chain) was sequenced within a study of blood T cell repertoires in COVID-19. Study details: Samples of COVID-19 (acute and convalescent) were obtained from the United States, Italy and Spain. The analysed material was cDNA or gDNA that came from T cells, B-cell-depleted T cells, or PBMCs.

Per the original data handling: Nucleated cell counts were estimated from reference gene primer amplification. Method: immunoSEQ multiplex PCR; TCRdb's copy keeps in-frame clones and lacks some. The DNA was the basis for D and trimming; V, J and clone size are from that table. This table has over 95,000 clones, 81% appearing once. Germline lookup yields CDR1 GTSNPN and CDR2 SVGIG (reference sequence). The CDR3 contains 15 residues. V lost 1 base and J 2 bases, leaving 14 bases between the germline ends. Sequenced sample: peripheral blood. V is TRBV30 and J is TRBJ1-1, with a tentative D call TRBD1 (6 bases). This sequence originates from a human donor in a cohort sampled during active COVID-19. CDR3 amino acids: CAWSERDTINTEAFF. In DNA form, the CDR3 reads TGTGCCTGGAGTGAGAGGGACACTATAAACACTGAAGCTTTCTTT. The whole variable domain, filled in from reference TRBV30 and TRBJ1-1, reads SQTIHQWPATLVQPVGSPLSLECTVEGTSNPNLYWYRQAAGRGLQLLFYSVGIGQISSEVPQNLSASRPQDRQFILSSKKLLLSDSGFYLCAWSERDTINTEAFFGQGTRLTVV.